The next 26 T cell receptor beta chains were all read from a single sample in a study of CD8+CD57+ T cells in acquired aplastic anemia. The template for TCR beta VDJ and CDR3 sequence profiling was genomic DNA. MiXCR, run by TCRdb on the reads, gives a single entry per CDR3 protein. This sample carries about 120,000 distinct CDR3 sequences, about two fifths of them seen once, and the ten largest clones take 2.6%. The authors sequenced patients whose flow cytometry had shown CD8+CD57+ cell expansion. Sample: sorted CD4+, CD8+, or CD8+CD57+ T cells (not recorded which) from PBMCs. Every receptor here comes from a human donor with aplastic anemia.

V is TRBV10-1 and J is TRBJ2-7, with 9 bases matching TRBD1. The V gene end was trimmed by 5 bases and the J gene end by 5 bases; junction bases not matched to a gene: 7. CDR1 and CDR2 from the germline V gene are WNHNN and SYGVQD (reference sequence). This CDR3 is 14 amino acids long. Here the CDR3 reads CASSLDRGSHEQYV. The CDR3 coding sequence is TGCGCCAGCAGTCTCGACAGGGGGTCCCACGAGCAGTACGTC.

The sample holds many counts of this clonotype. The chain recombines TRBV3-1 with TRBJ1-6; D is unclear. The CDR3 contains 15 residues. V shed 0 bases and J shed 10 bases, with 13 bases lying between them. The germline CDR1 and CDR2 sequences are LGHDT and YNNKEL (reference sequence). CDR3 sequence: CASSQESGTSSPLHF. The CDR3 DNA reads as TGTGCCAGCAGCCAAGAGTCGGGTACATCGTCACCCCTCCACTTT.

The gene calls are TRBV6-1 and TRBJ1-6, with 7 positions matching TRBD1. Germline trimming cut 6 bases from V and 14 bases from J; bases unmatched to any gene: 13. The CDR3 totals 14 residues. Germline-derived CDR1 and CDR2 are MNHNS and SASEGT. The CDR3 coding sequence is TGTGCCAGCAGCCCTCGACAGGGAGCTTTCACCCTCCACTTT. Amino acids: CASSPRQGAFTLHF.

This clonotype occurred a few times. The chain employs TRBV4-1 and TRBJ1-1; 7 positions match TRBD1. The germline CDR1 and CDR2 sequences are MGHRA and YSYEKL. J was trimmed by 3 bases and V by 0 bases; bases with no gene match: 7. This CDR3 is built from 16 residues. CDR3 in DNA: TGCGCCAGCAGCCAAGAACCAGGGGGTGGCTACACTGAAGCTTTCTTT. This gives the protein CASSQEPGGGYTEAFF.

This chain joins TRBV2 and TRBJ2-7; perhaps D is TRBD1 or TRBD2 (5 bases each). This CDR3 has 15 amino acids. V dropped 6 bases and J dropped 5 bases, with 20 bases sitting between them. Germline CDR1 reads SNHLY; CDR2 reads FYNNEI. CDR3: CASRTPVGGLHEQYF. The CDR3 coding sequence is TGTGCCAGCAGAACACCTGTTGGGGGTCTACACGAGCAGTACTTC.

About this clonotype: The junction shows a germline mismatch at one end, possibly a read error. The chain uses TRBV7-6 and TRBJ2-5, with 9 bases aligning to TRBD2. CDR3 length: 15 residues. Per the germline V gene, CDR1 is SGHVS and CDR2 is FNYEAQ. Here the CDR3 DNA reads TGTGCCAGCAGTTCGATAGCGGGGGTTCCGGTCGAGTGGTTCTTC. This translates into CASSSIAGVPVEWFF. Full variable domain (rest looked up from reference TRBV7-6 and TRBJ2-5): GAGVSQSPRYKVTKRGQDVALRCDPISGHVSLYWYRQALGQGPEFLTYFNYEAQQDKSGLPNDRFSAERPEGSISTLTIQRTEQRDSAMYRCASSSIAGVPVEWFFGPGTRLLVL.

This chain connects TRBV2 to TRBJ1-2; 8 bases line up with TRBD1. The ends lost 6 bases at V and 0 bases at J; junction bases unmatched: 6. Germline V gene data show CDR1 as SNHLY and CDR2 as FYNNEI. The CDR3 totals 15 residues. For the CDR3, the DNA is TGTGCCAGCAGCTTGGACAGGGCAACTAACTATGGCTACACCTTC. Its protein product is CASSLDRATNYGYTF.

This clonotype showed up many times. This chain joins TRBV19 and TRBJ2-2; possible D gene TRBD1, 5 bases. The CDR3 runs to 15 residues. Germline CDR1 is LNHDA and CDR2 is SQIVND (reference sequence). V gave up 3 bases and J gave up 5 bases, with 13 bases separating them. In DNA form, the CDR3 reads TGTGCCAGTAGTATTGGAGACAGAACTACCGGGGAGCTGTTTTTT. Translation gives CASSIGDRTTGELFF. The complete variable domain, with remaining parts taken from reference TRBV19 and TRBJ2-2, reads DGGITQSPKYLFRKEGQNVTLSCEQNLNHDAMYWYRQDPGQGLRLIYYSQIVNDFQKGDIAEGYSVSREKKESFPLTVTSAQKNPTAFYLCASSIGDRTTGELFFGEGSRLTVL.

This clonotype came up many times. J is TRBJ2-4 and V is TRBV19; D gene uncertain. The CDR3 is made up of 11 amino acids. Trimming left V 1 base short and J 9 bases short, with 4 bases between. In germline, CDR1 is LNHDA, CDR2 SQIVND (reference sequence). The chain's CDR3 is CASSIVGIQYF. In DNA form, the CDR3 reads TGTGCCAGTAGTATAGTAGGCATTCAGTACTTC.

The CDR3 protein is CASSTDRGYEQYF. CDR3 in DNA: TGTGCCAGCAGCACGGACAGGGGCTACGAGCAGTACTTC. The V gene is TRBV7-8, the J gene TRBJ2-7; 9 bases agree with TRBD1. The CDR3 totals 13 residues. V lost 5 bases, J lost 3 bases, and 2 bases stayed unmatched. CDR1 is SGHVS and CDR2 is FQNEAQ in the germline V gene.

This clonotype was seen many times. This chain joins TRBV19 and TRBJ1-5; the D gene is possibly TRBD1 (6 bases). The CDR3 loop spans 17 amino acids. Germline V lookup: CDR1 LNHDA, CDR2 SQIVND (reference sequence). V was shortened by 1 base and J by 3 bases, with 16 bases between the two germline ends. The CDR3 reads CASSIGARTVLNQPQHF. The CDR3 nucleotides read TGTGCCAGTAGTATAGGGGCCCGGACAGTGCTCAATCAGCCCCAGCATTTT.

V usage is TRBV2 and J usage is TRBJ1-2, with D possibly TRBD1 on 5 matching bases. Trimming pared 5 bases from V and 8 bases from J, leaving 12 bases between. The germline V gene encodes CDR1 SNHLY and CDR2 FYNNEI. The CDR3 extends over 12 amino acids. The CDR3 region has the DNA TGTGCCAGCAGTTTGGGGGTTTGGGGCTACACCTTC. Protein: CASSLGVWGYTF.

The chain carries TRBV18 and TRBJ1-1, with a tentative D call TRBD1 (5 bases). Germline V gene lookup returns CDR1 KGHSH and CDR2 LQKENI. The CDR3 sequence is 17 residues long. Trimming cost V 2 bases and J 4 bases, with 20 bases left between them. Here the CDR3 DNA reads TGTGCCAGCTCACCATCGTCCAGGGCTGGTTCGTTCACTGAAGCTTTCTTT. Its protein is CASSPSSRAGSFTEAFF. Based on the CDR3 plus reference TRBV18 and TRBJ1-1, the full variable domain is NAGVMQNPRHLVRRRGQEARLRCSPMKGHSHVYWYRQLPEEGLKFMVYLQKENIIDESGMPKERFSAEFPKEGPSILRIQQVVRGDSAAYFCASSPSSRAGSFTEAFFGQGTRLTVV.

This clonotype was found many times. The chain couples TRBV6-6 to TRBJ1-2, with D possibly being TRBD1 (6 bases). Germline assignment: CDR1 MNHNY and CDR2 SVGAGI (reference sequence). The CDR3 length is 13 residues. Deletions cut 4 bases from V and 6 bases from J, with 12 bases between. CDR3 DNA: TGTGCCAGCAGTTCCCGGGACAATCATGGCTACACCTTC. Translated, it gives CASSSRDNHGYTF.

CDR3 in DNA: TGTGCCAGATCGGACAGAAACAATGAGCAGTTCTTC. Translated: CARSDRNNEQFF. The chain has TRBV7-9 and TRBJ2-1; D may be TRBD1 (6 bases). V lost 9 bases, J lost 5 bases, and 11 bases lay in between. Per the germline V gene, CDR1 is SEHNR and CDR2 is FQNEAQ (reference sequence). CDR3 length equals 12 residues.

This clonotype showed up just once. CDR3 coding DNA: TGTGCCAGCAGGCAGGCGGGGGACAATGAGCAGTTCTTC. Protein sequence: CASRQAGDNEQFF. V gene TRBV7-8 combines with J gene TRBJ2-1; 7 bases agree with TRBD2. Germline CDR1 and CDR2: SGHVS and FQNEAQ. Trimming took 6 bases from V and 5 from J; bases not matched to a gene: 4. CDR3 length equals 13 residues.

This clonotype has just one count. The rearrangement joins TRBV20-1 to TRBJ1-3; D not resolved. V lost 0 bases and J 0 bases, leaving 6 bases between the germline ends. The V gene's germline CDR1 is DFQATT and CDR2 SNEGSKA (reference sequence). The CDR3 loop spans 14 amino acids. CDR3 DNA sequence: TGCAGTGCTAGAGATCGGAGCTCTGGAAACACCATATATTTT. Amino acid sequence: CSARDRSSGNTIYF.

The count of this clonotype is one. This CDR3 is missing its conserved last phenylalanine or tryptophan, likely due to a read error. The limits of the CDR3 on the DNA are not certain, so only TCRdb's listed CDR3 is given. CDR3 sequence reads: CASSLSGL. The chain uses TRBV7-6 and TRBJ2-2. From germline, CDR1 is SGHVS and CDR2 FNYEAQ. The CDR3 is 8 amino acids in total, end residues counted.

This chain connects TRBV20-1 to TRBJ1-6, with D maybe TRBD1 (6 bases). Trimming cost V 4 bases and J 8 bases, with 12 bases left between them. The CDR3 consists of 13 residues. Germline V lookup: CDR1 DFQATT, CDR2 SNEGSKA (reference sequence). As DNA, the CDR3 is TGCAGTGCTAACCGGGACAAAGATTCACCCCTCCACTTT. Its protein is CSANRDKDSPLHF.

This clonotype was observed at least ten times. V is TRBV19 and J is TRBJ2-2; possible D gene TRBD1, 6 bases. Germline V gene lookup returns CDR1 LNHDA and CDR2 SQIVND (reference sequence). The V end lost 5 bases, the J end lost 2 bases, and 12 bases lay between the germline ends. The CDR3 extends over 15 amino acids. The CDR3 reads CASSLWGPNTGELFF. DNA for the CDR3: TGTGCCAGTAGTCTTTGGGGGCCCAACACCGGGGAGCTGTTTTTT.

This clonotype was counted only a few times. This chain links TRBV6-2 or TRBV6-3 with TRBJ2-2, with 14 nucleotides matching TRBD2. After removal of 3 bases from V and 0 bases from J, the junction contained 6 bases not matched to a gene. In germline, CDR1 is MNHEY, CDR2 SVGEGT. The CDR3 length is 19 residues. The CDR3 region has the DNA TGTGCCAGCAGTTATCCGGGACTAGCGGGGGTTTCGAACACCGGGGAGCTGTTTTTT. Its protein product is CASSYPGLAGVSNTGELFF.

Notes on this clonotype: One end of the junction is discordant with germline, which a read error may explain. CDR3 bases: TGTGCCGGCAGTTATAAAGGTGGCCGCAATCAGCCCCAGCATTTT. Its translation is CAGSYKGGRNQPQHF. The gene calls are TRBV12-3 or TRBV12-4 and TRBJ1-5; D not certain. The CDR3 runs to 15 residues.

V gene TRBV13 combines with J gene TRBJ1-2, with a tentative D call TRBD1 (5 bases). V was pared by 4 bases and J by 8 bases, with 29 bases between. Germline CDR1 and CDR2: PRHDT and FYEKMQ (reference sequence). There are 18 residues in the CDR3. The CDR3 sequence: CASSSRPGRRGFDHGYTF. The DNA of the CDR3 is TGTGCCAGCAGCTCGCGACCGGGGCGGCGGGGCTTCGATCACGGCTACACCTTC.

J is TRBJ1-2 and V is TRBV15; TRBD1 agrees at 8 bases. Germline loops: CDR1 LNHNV, CDR2 YYDKDF (reference sequence). V dropped 5 bases and J dropped 3; count of bases not matched to a gene: 5. The CDR3 extends over 14 amino acids. Here the CDR3 DNA reads TGTGCCACCAGCGGGGACAGGATAGACTATGGCTACACCTTC. Amino acid sequence: CATSGDRIDYGYTF.

This clonotype was seen only a few times. One junction end disagrees with the germline gene, perhaps due to a read error. V and J are TRBV6-2 or TRBV6-3 and TRBJ1-2; no definite D call. This CDR3 is 12 amino acids long. The germline V gene has CDR1 MNHEY and CDR2 SVGEGT. The chain's CDR3 is CASRDVSYGHTF. DNA for the CDR3: TGTGCCAGCAGAGACGTAAGCTATGGCCACACCTTC.

A few counts support this clonotype. A much larger clone differs by one base, so this may be a read error. The rearrangement uses TRBV11-2 and TRBJ2-2; 9 positions agree with TRBD1. In germline, CDR1 is SGHAT, CDR2 FQNNGV. This CDR3 is 17 amino acids long. CDR3 region: CARSFLPGQGNTGELFF. The CDR3 DNA sequence: TGTGCCCGCAGCTTCTTACCGGGACAGGGGAACACCGGGGAGCTGTTTTTT.